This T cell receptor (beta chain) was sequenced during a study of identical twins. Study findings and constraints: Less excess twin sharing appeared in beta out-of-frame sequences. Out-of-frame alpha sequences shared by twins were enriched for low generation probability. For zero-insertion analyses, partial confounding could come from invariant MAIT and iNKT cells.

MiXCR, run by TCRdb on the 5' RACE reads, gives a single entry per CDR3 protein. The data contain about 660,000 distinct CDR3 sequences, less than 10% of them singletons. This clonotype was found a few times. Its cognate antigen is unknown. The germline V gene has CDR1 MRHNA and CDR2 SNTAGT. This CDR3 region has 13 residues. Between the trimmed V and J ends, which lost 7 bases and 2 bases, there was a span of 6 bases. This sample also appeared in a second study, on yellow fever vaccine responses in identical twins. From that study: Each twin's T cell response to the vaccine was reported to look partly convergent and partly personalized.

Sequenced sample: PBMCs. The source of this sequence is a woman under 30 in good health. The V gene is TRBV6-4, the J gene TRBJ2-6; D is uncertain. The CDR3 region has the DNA TGTGCCAGCAAACCCCCTGGGGCCAACGTCCTGACTTTC. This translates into CASKPPGANVLTF.